A selection of T cell receptor beta chains follows, all from one sample in a study of T-cell reconstitution after alpha-beta-depleted transplantation in children. Using its own MiXCR run on the PCR reads, TCRdb lists one record per CDR3 protein. The table lists more than 150,000 distinct CDR3 sequences, approximately 14% of them singletons. The input for sequencing was PBMCs from the stem cell graft donor, taken from the stem cell graft. The source is a human donor who donated a stem cell graft to a child with acute lymphoblastic leukemia. The CDR3 runs from the conserved cysteine through the conserved F or W. D genes are given only for firm matches. Where a row states a size, it is once, few, many or the class of an expanded clone; other rows omit it.

j_call: TRBJ2-7; d_call: .; clone_size: many; v_call: TRBV5-5; cdr3_aa: CASSLGGRYEQYF; cdr3_nt: TGTGCCAGCAGCTTGGGGGGTAGGTACGAGCAGTACTTC
j_call: TRBJ2-1; d_call: .; clone_size: .; v_call: TRBV12-3/TRBV12-4; cdr3_aa: CASSNGDPGTNEQFF; cdr3_nt: TGTGCCAGCAGCAACGGGGACCCGGGCACCAATGAGCAGTTCTTC
j_call: TRBJ1-1; d_call: .; clone_size: .; v_call: TRBV20-1; cdr3_aa: CSVTGRGNTEAFF; cdr3_nt: TGCAGTGTCACAGGGAGGGGCAACACTGAAGCTTTCTTT
j_call: TRBJ1-1; d_call: TRBD1; clone_size: .; v_call: TRBV5-1; cdr3_aa: CASRIGWTGEMNTEAFF; cdr3_nt: TGCGCCAGCAGGATTGGCTGGACAGGGGAAATGAACACTGAAGCTTTCTTT
j_call: TRBJ2-1; d_call: .; clone_size: many; v_call: TRBV6-5; cdr3_aa: CASSFRGDLGNEQFF; cdr3_nt: TGTGCCAGCAGTTTCAGGGGGGATTTAGGAAATGAGCAGTTCTTC
j_call: TRBJ2-7; d_call: .; clone_size: .; v_call: TRBV12-3/TRBV12-4; cdr3_aa: CASSSQIYEQYF; cdr3_nt: TGTGCCAGCAGCTCACAGATATACGAGCAGTACTTC
j_call: TRBJ2-2; d_call: .; clone_size: many; v_call: TRBV20-1; cdr3_aa: CSARLTSGTGELFF; cdr3_nt: TGCAGTGCTAGATTGACTAGTGGCACCGGGGAGCTGTTTTTT
j_call: TRBJ2-2; d_call: TRBD1; clone_size: few; v_call: TRBV12-3/TRBV12-4; cdr3_aa: CASSSGTGGTGELFF; cdr3_nt: TGTGCCAGCAGTTCCGGGACAGGGGGCACCGGGGAGCTGTTTTTT
j_call: TRBJ1-4; d_call: TRBD1; clone_size: few; v_call: TRBV29-1; cdr3_aa: CSAKRTGALTNEKLFF; cdr3_nt: TGCAGCGCCAAAAGGACAGGGGCGCTGACTAATGAAAAACTGTTTTTT
j_call: TRBJ1-1; d_call: .; clone_size: .; v_call: TRBV12-3/TRBV12-4; cdr3_aa: CASTFRGNTEAFF; cdr3_nt: TGTGCCAGCACTTTCCGAGGGAACACTGAAGCTTTCTTT
j_call: TRBJ2-1; d_call: .; clone_size: many; v_call: TRBV11-2; cdr3_aa: CASSLWQGNEQFF; cdr3_nt: TGTGCCAGCAGCTTATGGCAGGGAAATGAGCAGTTCTTC
j_call: TRBJ2-1; d_call: .; clone_size: few; v_call: TRBV12-3/TRBV12-4; cdr3_aa: CASSLSYDEQFF; cdr3_nt: TGTGCCAGCAGTTTATCCTACGATGAGCAGTTCTTC
j_call: TRBJ1-5; d_call: .; clone_size: many; v_call: TRBV3-1; cdr3_aa: CASSQDWIDACRLLVSNQPQHF; cdr3_nt: TGTGCCAGCAGCCAAGATTGGATTGACGCCTGCAGGCTCTTGGTCAGCAATCAGCCCCAGCATTTT
j_call: TRBJ2-3; d_call: TRBD2; clone_size: many; v_call: TRBV7-6; cdr3_aa: CASSVFSGSADTQYF; cdr3_nt: TGTGCCAGCAGCGTCTTTAGCGGGAGTGCAGATACGCAGTATTTT
j_call: TRBJ2-2; d_call: TRBD2; clone_size: .; v_call: TRBV3-1; cdr3_aa: CASSGTSGRAGELFF; cdr3_nt: TGTGCCAGCTCCGGGACTAGCGGGAGGGCCGGGGAGCTGTTTTTT
j_call: TRBJ2-6; d_call: .; clone_size: many; v_call: TRBV12-3/TRBV12-4; cdr3_aa: CASGARGTGANVLTF; cdr3_nt: TGTGCCAGCGGGGCTCGCGGGACTGGGGCCAACGTCCTGACTTTC
j_call: TRBJ2-7; d_call: .; clone_size: many; v_call: TRBV7-2; cdr3_aa: CASSLVIMGDEQYF; cdr3_nt: TGTGCCAGCAGCTTAGTGATTATGGGGGACGAGCAGTACTTC
j_call: TRBJ2-5; d_call: .; clone_size: many; v_call: TRBV7-8; cdr3_aa: CASSPWTGETQYF; cdr3_nt: TGTGCCAGCAGCCCCTGGACGGGGGAGACCCAGTACTTC
j_call: TRBJ1-5; d_call: TRBD1; clone_size: .; v_call: TRBV20-1; cdr3_aa: CSALGQGADLSNQPQHF; cdr3_nt: TGCAGTGCCCTCGGGCAGGGGGCTGATTTGAGCAATCAGCCCCAGCATTTT
j_call: TRBJ2-3; d_call: .; clone_size: few; v_call: TRBV30; cdr3_aa: CAWSKNRANQPQYF; cdr3_nt: TGTGCCTGGAGTAAAAACAGGGCCAACCAGCCCCAGTATTTT
j_call: TRBJ1-2; d_call: TRBD1; clone_size: many; v_call: TRBV12-3/TRBV12-4; cdr3_aa: CASSSDRGRNYGYTF; cdr3_nt: TGTGCCAGCAGTTCGGACAGGGGGAGGAACTATGGCTACACCTTC
j_call: TRBJ1-1; d_call: .; clone_size: many; v_call: TRBV29-1; cdr3_aa: CSAGTMNTEAFF; cdr3_nt: TGCAGCGCCGGGACTATGAACACTGAAGCTTTCTTT
j_call: TRBJ2-4; d_call: .; clone_size: few; v_call: TRBV5-1; cdr3_aa: CASSLVQTGGKNIQYF; cdr3_nt: TGCGCCAGCAGCTTGGTGCAGACCGGCGGCAAAAACATTCAGTACTTC
j_call: TRBJ2-1; d_call: .; clone_size: .; v_call: TRBV20-1; cdr3_aa: CSARGRDRVNEQFF; cdr3_nt: TGCAGTGCTAGGGGAAGGGACCGTGTGAATGAGCAGTTCTTC
j_call: TRBJ1-4; d_call: TRBD1; clone_size: many; v_call: TRBV10-3; cdr3_aa: CAISATGEYEKLFF; cdr3_nt: TGTGCCATCAGCGCCACAGGGGAGTATGAAAAACTGTTTTTT
j_call: TRBJ2-7; d_call: TRBD1; clone_size: .; v_call: TRBV6-1; cdr3_aa: CASTDRVGHEQYF; cdr3_nt: TGTGCCAGCACGGACAGGGTTGGCCACGAGCAGTACTTC
j_call: TRBJ1-5; d_call: .; clone_size: many; v_call: TRBV12-3/TRBV12-4; cdr3_aa: CASSGTGRSNQPQHF; cdr3_nt: TGTGCCAGCAGTGGCACGGGACGGAGCAATCAGCCCCAGCATTTT
j_call: TRBJ2-1; d_call: .; clone_size: many; v_call: TRBV30; cdr3_aa: CAMSVYNEQFF; cdr3_nt: TGTGCCATGTCCGTCTACAATGAGCAGTTCTTC
j_call: TRBJ2-5; d_call: TRBD2; clone_size: .; v_call: TRBV6-1; cdr3_aa: CASIRAGITQETQYF; cdr3_nt: TGTGCCAGCATACGAGCGGGGATAACCCAAGAGACCCAGTACTTC
j_call: TRBJ1-1; d_call: .; clone_size: many; v_call: TRBV20-1; cdr3_aa: CSARDQGGDGTEAFF; cdr3_nt: TGCAGTGCTAGAGATCAGGGAGGGGACGGCACTGAAGCTTTCTTT
j_call: TRBJ2-7; d_call: .; clone_size: .; v_call: TRBV29-1; cdr3_aa: CSVSGGLYEQYF; cdr3_nt: TGCAGCGTTAGCGGCGGACTCTACGAGCAGTACTTC
j_call: TRBJ2-2; d_call: .; clone_size: many; v_call: TRBV19; cdr3_aa: CASIEVPNTGELFF; cdr3_nt: TGTGCCAGTATTGAGGTTCCCAACACCGGGGAGCTGTTTTTT
j_call: TRBJ2-3; d_call: .; clone_size: many; v_call: TRBV5-1; cdr3_aa: CASSLIGGDTQYF; cdr3_nt: TGCGCCAGCAGCTTGATCGGCGGCGATACGCAGTATTTT
j_call: TRBJ2-2; d_call: .; clone_size: .; v_call: TRBV5-1; cdr3_aa: CASSLDNPNTGELFF; cdr3_nt: TGCGCCAGCAGCTTAGATAACCCGAACACCGGGGAGCTGTTTTTT
j_call: TRBJ2-7; d_call: .; clone_size: many; v_call: TRBV7-9; cdr3_aa: CASSLERGGGYEQYF; cdr3_nt: TGTGCCAGCAGCTTAGAACGAGGCGGAGGGTACGAGCAGTACTTC
j_call: TRBJ1-1; d_call: .; clone_size: few; v_call: TRBV20-1; cdr3_aa: CSAEWTVNTEAFF; cdr3_nt: TGCAGTGCTGAATGGACAGTGAACACTGAAGCTTTCTTT
j_call: TRBJ1-5; d_call: .; clone_size: .; v_call: TRBV5-1; cdr3_aa: CASSFDAGRDQPQHF; cdr3_nt: TGCGCCAGCAGCTTTGATGCAGGGCGGGATCAGCCCCAGCATTTT
j_call: TRBJ2-3; d_call: .; clone_size: many; v_call: TRBV20-1; cdr3_aa: CSARDFAKSTDTQYF; cdr3_nt: TGCAGTGCTAGAGATTTTGCCAAATCAACAGATACGCAGTATTTT
j_call: TRBJ2-4; d_call: .; clone_size: many; v_call: TRBV29-1; cdr3_aa: CSVERLQVQYF; cdr3_nt: TGCAGCGTTGAAAGGTTGCAGGTTCAGTACTTC
j_call: TRBJ2-1; d_call: TRBD2; clone_size: many; v_call: TRBV4-1; cdr3_aa: CASSQEGLLSGRALNEQFF; cdr3_nt: TGCGCCAGCAGCCAGGAAGGCCTTCTTAGCGGGAGGGCCCTCAATGAGCAGTTCTTC
j_call: TRBJ2-1; d_call: .; clone_size: .; v_call: TRBV5-1; cdr3_aa: CASREPTPYNEQFF; cdr3_nt: TGCGCCAGCCGGGAGCCCACTCCCTACAATGAGCAGTTCTTC
j_call: TRBJ2-1; d_call: .; clone_size: many; v_call: TRBV5-1; cdr3_aa: CASSTLSGAWNEQFF; cdr3_nt: TGCGCCAGCAGCACACTTTCCGGGGCTTGGAATGAGCAGTTCTTC
j_call: TRBJ2-1; d_call: .; clone_size: many; v_call: TRBV19; cdr3_aa: CAASPAPDGNEQFF; cdr3_nt: TGTGCAGCCTCCCCGGCCCCGGACGGGAATGAGCAGTTCTTC
j_call: TRBJ2-7; d_call: TRBD2; clone_size: .; v_call: TRBV20-1; cdr3_aa: CSARSPGLAGHEQYF; cdr3_nt: TGCAGTGCTCGATCCCCGGGACTAGCGGGACACGAGCAGTACTTC
j_call: TRBJ1-1; d_call: TRBD1; clone_size: few; v_call: TRBV18; cdr3_aa: CASSLRTGELTEAFF; cdr3_nt: TGTGCCAGCTCACTACGGACAGGGGAGCTCACTGAAGCTTTCTTT
j_call: TRBJ2-3; d_call: TRBD2; clone_size: many; v_call: TRBV27; cdr3_aa: CASSLRRRREWVDTQYF; cdr3_nt: TGTGCCAGCTCGTTACGTCGGAGGCGGGAGTGGGTCGATACGCAGTATTTT
j_call: TRBJ1-3; d_call: .; clone_size: .; v_call: TRBV20-1; cdr3_aa: CSAAVGPRSGNTIYF; cdr3_nt: TGCAGTGCCGCCGTGGGGCCCCGCTCTGGAAACACCATATATTTT